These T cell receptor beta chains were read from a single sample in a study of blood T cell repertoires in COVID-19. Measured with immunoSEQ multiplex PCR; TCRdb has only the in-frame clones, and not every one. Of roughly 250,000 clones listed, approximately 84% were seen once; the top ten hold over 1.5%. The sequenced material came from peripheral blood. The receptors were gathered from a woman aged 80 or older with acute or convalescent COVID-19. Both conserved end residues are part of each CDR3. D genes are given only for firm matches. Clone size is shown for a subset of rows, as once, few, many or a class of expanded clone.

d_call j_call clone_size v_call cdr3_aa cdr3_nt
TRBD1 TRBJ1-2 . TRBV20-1 CSASHGTGQTNYGYTF TGCAGTGCTAGTCATGGGACAGGGCAGACTAACTATGGCTACACCTTC
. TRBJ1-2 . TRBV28 CASSLRGGGYYGYTF TGTGCCAGCAGTTTACGGGGGGGAGGTTACTATGGCTACACCTTC
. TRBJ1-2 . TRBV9 CASSVGQVGGYTF TGTGCCAGCAGCGTAGGACAGGTTGGAGGCTACACCTTC
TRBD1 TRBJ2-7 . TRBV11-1 CASSSYRGPSYEQYF TGTGCCAGCAGCTCGTACAGGGGACCCTCCTACGAGCAGTACTTC
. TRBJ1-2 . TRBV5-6 CARKRARANYGYTF TGTGCCAGAAAGAGAGCCCGGGCTAACTATGGCTACACCTTC
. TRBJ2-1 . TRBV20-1 CSANRRGEQFF TGCAGTGCTAATCGGCGGGGAGAGCAGTTCTTC
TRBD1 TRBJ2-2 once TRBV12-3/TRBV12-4 CASRQDLRQGLFF TGTGCCAGCAGACAGGACCTTAGACAGGGGCTGTTTTTT
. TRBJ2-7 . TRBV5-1 CASGAGAGLYEQYF TGCGCCAGCGGTGCAGGGGCGGGTCTCTACGAGCAGTACTTC
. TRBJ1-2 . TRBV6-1 CASSELYRESTF TGTGCCAGCAGTGAACTGTACAGGGAGAGCACCTTC
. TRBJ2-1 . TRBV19 CASSRGLSLDEQFF TGTGCCAGTAGTAGGGGACTCAGCCTAGATGAGCAGTTCTTC
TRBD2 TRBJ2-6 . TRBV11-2 CASSERTSGTSGANVLTF TGTGCCAGCAGCGAACGGACTAGCGGGACCTCTGGGGCCAACGTCCTGACTTTC
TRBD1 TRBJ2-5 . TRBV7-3 CASSLGTGVETQYF TGTGCCAGCAGCCTAGGGACAGGTGTGGAGACCCAGTACTTC
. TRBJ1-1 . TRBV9 CASSVVPGRGNTEAFF TGTGCCAGCAGCGTAGTTCCAGGGAGGGGGAACACTGAAGCTTTCTTT